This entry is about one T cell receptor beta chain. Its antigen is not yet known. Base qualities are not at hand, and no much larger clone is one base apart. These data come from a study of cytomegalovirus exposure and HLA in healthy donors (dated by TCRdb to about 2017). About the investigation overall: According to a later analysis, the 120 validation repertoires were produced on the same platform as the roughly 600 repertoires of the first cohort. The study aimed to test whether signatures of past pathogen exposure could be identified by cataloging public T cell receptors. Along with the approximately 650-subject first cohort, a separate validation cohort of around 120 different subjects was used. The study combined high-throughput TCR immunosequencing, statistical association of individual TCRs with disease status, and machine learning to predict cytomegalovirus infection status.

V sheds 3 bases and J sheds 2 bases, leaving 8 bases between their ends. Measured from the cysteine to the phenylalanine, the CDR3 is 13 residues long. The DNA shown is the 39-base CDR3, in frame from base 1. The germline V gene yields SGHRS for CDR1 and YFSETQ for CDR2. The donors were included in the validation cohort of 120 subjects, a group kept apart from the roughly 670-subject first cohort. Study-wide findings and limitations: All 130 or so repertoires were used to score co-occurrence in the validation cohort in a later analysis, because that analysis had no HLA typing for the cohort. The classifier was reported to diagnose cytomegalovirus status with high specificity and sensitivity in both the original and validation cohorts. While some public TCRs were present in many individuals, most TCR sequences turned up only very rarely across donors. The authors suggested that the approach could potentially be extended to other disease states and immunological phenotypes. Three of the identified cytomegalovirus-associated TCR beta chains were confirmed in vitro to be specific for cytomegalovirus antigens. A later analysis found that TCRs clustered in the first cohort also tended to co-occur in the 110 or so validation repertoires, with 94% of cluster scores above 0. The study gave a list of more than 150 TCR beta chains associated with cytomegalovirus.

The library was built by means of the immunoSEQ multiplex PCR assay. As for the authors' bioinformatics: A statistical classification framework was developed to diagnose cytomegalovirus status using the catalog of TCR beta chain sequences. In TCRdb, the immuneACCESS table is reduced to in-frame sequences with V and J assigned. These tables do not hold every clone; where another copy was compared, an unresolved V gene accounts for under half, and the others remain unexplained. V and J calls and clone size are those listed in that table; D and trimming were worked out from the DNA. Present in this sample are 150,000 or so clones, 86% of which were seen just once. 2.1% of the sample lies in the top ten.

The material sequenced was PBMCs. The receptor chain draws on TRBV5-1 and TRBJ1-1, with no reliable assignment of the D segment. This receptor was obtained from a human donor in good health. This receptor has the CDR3 CASSSSVNTEAFF. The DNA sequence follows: TGCGCCAGCAGCTCGTCCGTAAACACTGAAGCTTTCTTT.